This TCR beta chain was identified in a study of shared clonotypes between healthy human individuals. The genomic DNA of each subset was split evenly across several immunoSEQ plates. Clones were sequenced by immunoSEQ multiplex PCR, and TCRdb holds only the in-frame ones, with some missing. The sample has about 2.3 million clones; 80% to 95% are singletons. Per germline, CDR1 SGHRS and CDR2 YFSETQ. Trimming removed 4 bases at V and 4 bases at J, with 15 bases between. The CDR3 contains 14 residues. This clone appeared once. This clonotype was obtained from a man aged 18-30 years in good health. Some clones in this sample may be carry-over from other donors' samples. The sequenced sample consisted of naive CD4+ T cells from PBMCs. Noted subset: CD45RA+ positively selected. The genes are TRBV5-1 and TRBJ2-7; D gene ambiguous. The DNA for the CDR3 is TGCGCCAGCAGCCCCGGAATAGGAGTTTACGAGCAGTACTTC. Its protein product is CASSPGIGVYEQYF.